This T cell receptor beta chain emerged from a study of tissue T cells after allogeneic stem cell transplantation. Notes on the study in general: Which tissue TCRs were alloreactive or antigen-specific was not determined. Some clones might be persisting host cells. In patients and mice, blood and spleen missed much of tissue repertoire. Within patients, tissue anatomy strongly shaped TCR repertoire composition.

Libraries were prepared by immunoSEQ multiplex PCR; TCRdb keeps only in-frame clonotypes and omits some of them. The sample lists about 7,800 clones, approximately 50% occurring once. Worth noting for this clone: Its target is not known. Genes and germline come from the mouse. The missing CDR3 end, 1 residue past where the read stops, is filled in from the germline J gene.

The CDR3 totals 12 residues. J gave up 9 bases and V 3 bases, and 0 bases lay outside the gene matches. The V gene's germline CDR1 is SNHLY and CDR2 FYNGKV (reference sequence). Time point of the sample: mouse harvest day 7 after allogeneic transplant. Mouse grafts combined 10^7 T-cell-depleted bone marrow cells with 10^6 splenic CD5+ T cells. The V gene is TRBV3, the J gene TRBJ1-3, with 9 positions matching TRBD1. The source material was gut tissue. This TCR derives from a female BALB/c mouse given C57BL/6 T cells with graft-versus-host disease after an allogeneic hematopoietic cell transplant. The covered CDR3 bases are TGTGCCAGCAGCTTGACAGGGGGTACGCTCTAT. It yields the protein CASSLTGGTLY. The complete CDR3 protein is CASSLTGGTLYF.